Below, 20 T cell receptor beta chains from the same sample are listed, as sequenced in a study of blood T cell repertoires in COVID-19. Sequenced by immunoSEQ multiplex PCR; TCRdb stores in-frame clones only, minus some. Altogether 70,000 to 100,000 clones are present, roughly 72% being singletons, with the ten largest covering roughly 24%. Sequenced input: peripheral blood. The receptors were gathered from a woman in her sixties or seventies in a cohort sampled during active or convalescent COVID-19.

This clone appeared once. This chain links TRBV6-2 or TRBV6-3 with TRBJ1-3; 9 positions match TRBD1. Germline CDR1 is MNHEY and CDR2 is SVGEGT. Trimming cost V 6 bases and J 10 bases; bases outside gene matches: 4. The CDR3 has 12 residues. This CDR3 reads CASSTGTGTIYF. As DNA, the CDR3 is TGTGCCAGCAGCACCGGGACAGGGACCATATATTTT.

The rearrangement joins TRBV18 to TRBJ2-3, with D perhaps matching TRBD1 (6 bases). The CDR3 is 15 residues long. Deletions cut 4 bases from V and 7 bases from J, with 18 bases between. The germline V gene has CDR1 KGHSH and CDR2 LQKENI. The CDR3 spells CASSRTGKNQNTQYF. CDR3 DNA sequence: TGTGCCAGCTCACGAACAGGGAAGAACCAAAATACGCAGTATTTT.

The CDR3: CASSERQGIAPLHF. CDR3 nucleotide sequence: TGTGCCAGCAGTGAGCGGCAGGGTATTGCACCCCTCCACTTT. The rearrangement links TRBV2 to TRBJ1-6, with D possibly being TRBD1 (5 bases). Trimming took off 3 bases at V and 11 bases at J, with 14 bases between the two ends. Germline CDR1 SNHLY, CDR2 FYNNEI. The CDR3 runs to 14 residues.

The chain couples TRBV5-1 to TRBJ1-6; 9 positions match TRBD1. V lost 0 bases to trimming and J lost 10 bases; unmatched junction nucleotides: 5. Germline V gives CDR1 SGHRS, CDR2 YFSETQ. This CDR3 region has 15 residues. Written as DNA, the CDR3 is TGCGCCAGCAGCTTGGAGGGGACAGGGAACTCACCCCTCCACTTT. This gives the protein CASSLEGTGNSPLHF.

This clone turned up a few times. The same CDR3 also results from other DNA sequences found in this sample. The gene calls are TRBV19 and TRBJ2-2, with no clear D. The CDR3 consists of 12 residues. V lost 4 bases, J lost 5 bases, and 5 bases lay in between. Germline lookup yields CDR1 LNHDA and CDR2 SQIVND (reference sequence). CDR3 loop: CASSTNTGELFF. The CDR3 DNA sequence: TGTGCCAGTAGTACAAATACCGGGGAGCTGTTTTTT.

The V call is TRBV20-1, the J call TRBJ2-7; perhaps TRBD1 as D (5 bases). Germline values: CDR1 DFQATT, CDR2 SNEGSKA (reference sequence). The CDR3 extends over 14 amino acids. The ends were cut back, 3 bases at V and 0 bases at J, with 12 bases in the middle. CDR3 sequence: CSASFDSYSYEQYF. In DNA, the CDR3 is TGCAGTGCTAGTTTTGACAGCTACTCCTACGAGCAGTACTTC.

This chain links TRBV2 with TRBJ2-5; D remains unclear. Per germline, CDR1 SNHLY and CDR2 FYNNEI. The germline V and J ends were trimmed by 7 bases and 2 bases, with 11 bases remaining between them. The CDR3 sequence is 13 residues long. CDR3 amino acids: CASNQNLQETQYF. The CDR3 DNA follows: TGTGCCAGCAACCAAAACTTACAAGAGACCCAGTACTTC.

V is TRBV3-1 (or the pseudogene TRBV3-2) and J is TRBJ2-5, with 12 bases aligning to TRBD2. The CDR3 runs to 15 residues. The germline CDR1 and CDR2 sequences are LGHDT and YNNKEL (reference sequence). V lost 4 bases, J lost 3 bases, and 3 bases stayed unmatched. This CDR3 is CASSLRTSGEETQYF. CDR3 DNA: TGTGCCAGCAGCCTACGGACTAGCGGGGAAGAGACCCAGTACTTC.

The chain couples TRBV5-1 to TRBJ2-2; the D gene is possibly TRBD1 (6 bases). The CDR3 extends over 15 amino acids. V lost 4 bases, J lost 0 bases, and 10 bases lay in between. The germline gives CDR1 SGHRS, CDR2 YFSETQ. CDR3 amino acids: CASSLQGSNTGELFF. CDR3 bases: TGCGCCAGCAGCCTACAGGGTTCGAACACCGGGGAGCTGTTTTTT.

The V and J genes are TRBV27 and TRBJ1-1; no clear D gene. The CDR3 sequence is 15 residues long. Looked up from germline, CDR1 is MNHEY and CDR2 is SMNVEV (reference sequence). V dropped 0 bases and J dropped 0 bases, with 8 bases sitting between them. CDR3 amino acids: CASSLSPNMNTEAFF. The CDR3 coding sequence is TGTGCCAGCAGTTTATCGCCCAACATGAACACTGAAGCTTTCTTT.

In its sample, this clone was seen many times. The gene calls are TRBV10-3 and TRBJ1-2; 7 bases are a match to TRBD1. This CDR3 is built from 17 residues. The trim removed 2 bases at V and 3 bases at J, leaving 12 bases unmatched. Looked up from germline, CDR1 is ENHRY and CDR2 is SYGVKD. The CDR3 region has the DNA TGTGCCATCAGTGAGCCGGGACAGCCAGGTGGAGACTATGGCTACACCTTC. Translated, it gives CAISEPGQPGGDYGYTF.

This rearrangement joins TRBV5-4 to TRBJ1-1, with D possibly matching TRBD1 (6 bases). Trimming took 0 bases from V and 5 from J, leaving 14 bases between them. The CDR3 totals 15 residues. CDR1 and CDR2 from the germline V gene are SGHNT and YYREEE (reference sequence). CDR3: CASSLGGWTVTEAFF. Here the CDR3 DNA reads TGTGCCAGCAGCTTGGGGGGCTGGACAGTAACTGAAGCTTTCTTT.

The chain uses TRBV11-2 and TRBJ2-3, with D possibly being TRBD1 (5 bases). The V and J ends lost 3 bases and 4 bases respectively, with 11 bases between them. The CDR3 consists of 14 residues. From germline, CDR1 is SGHAT and CDR2 FQNNGV. CDR3 protein: CASSFTAGPDTQYF. CDR3 coding DNA: TGTGCCAGCAGCTTCACGGCAGGGCCAGATACGCAGTATTTT.

The genes are TRBV28 and TRBJ1-1, with D possibly being TRBD1 (5 bases). Germline loops: CDR1 MDHEN, CDR2 SYDVKM. CDR3 size: 14 residues. V dropped 2 bases and J dropped 4 bases, with 11 bases sitting between them. CDR3 sequence: CASSLSQGGTEAFF. For the CDR3, the DNA is TGTGCCAGCAGTTTAAGTCAGGGTGGCACTGAAGCTTTCTTT.

V gene TRBV5-1 combines with J gene TRBJ1-1, with D hard to call. This CDR3 is 17 amino acids long. CDR1 is SGHRS and CDR2 is YFSETQ in the germline V gene. Trimming cost V 4 bases and J 3 bases, with 22 bases left between them. This CDR3 reads CASSLKYLQAYDTEAFF. For the CDR3, the DNA is TGCGCCAGCAGCCTCAAGTACCTGCAGGCTTACGACACTGAAGCTTTCTTT.

In its sample, this clone was seen a few times. This chain links TRBV5-4 with TRBJ2-7; no clear D. The germline gives CDR1 SGHNT, CDR2 YYREEE (reference sequence). The length of the CDR3 is 15 residues. Trimming shortened V by 0 bases and J by 0 bases, and 10 bases separated the two germline ends. The CDR3 spells CASSLAVASSYEQYF. CDR3 DNA: TGTGCCAGCAGCTTGGCCGTAGCTTCCTCCTACGAGCAGTACTTC.

This chain links TRBV5-1 with TRBJ2-5, with D possibly being TRBD2 (7 bases). V was trimmed by 0 bases and J by 4 bases, leaving 13 bases between them. CDR1 is SGHRS and CDR2 is YFSETQ in the germline V gene. The CDR3 sequence is 15 residues long. In DNA form, the CDR3 reads TGCGCCAGCAGCTTGGCCTGGGGGGGCGGAGAGACCCAGTACTTC. Amino acid sequence: CASSLAWGGGETQYF. Looking up the rest from reference TRBV5-1 and TRBJ2-5 gives the full variable domain: KAGVTQTPRYLIKTRGQQVTLSCSPISGHRSVSWYQQTPGQGLQFLFEYFSETQRNKGNFPGRFSGRQFSNSRSEMNVSTLELGDSALYLCASSLAWGGGETQYFGPGTRLLVL.

The chain is built from TRBV6-5 and TRBJ1-3; no firm D call. This CDR3 is built from 15 residues. Germline assignment: CDR1 MNHEY and CDR2 SVGAGI. The V end was cut by 0 bases, the J end by 4 bases, with 10 bases between. The DNA of the CDR3 is TGTGCCAGCAGTTACTCTGGCGGAGAAGGAAACACCATATATTTT. This gives the protein CASSYSGGEGNTIYF.

This rearrangement joins TRBV30 to TRBJ2-2, with 9 bases fitting TRBD1. Germline V lookup: CDR1 GTSNPN, CDR2 SVGIG (reference sequence). The CDR3 totals 14 residues. The trim removed 2 bases at V and 4 bases at J, leaving 2 bases unmatched. CDR3 sequence reads: CAWSTGGATGELFF. The CDR3 DNA sequence: TGTGCCTGGAGTACAGGGGGCGCCACCGGGGAGCTGTTTTTT.

This clone was seen ten or more times. The V gene is TRBV6-5, the J gene TRBJ2-7; D might be TRBD2 (5 bases). Germline V gene sequence: CDR1 MNHEY, CDR2 SVGAGI. The V and J ends lost 0 bases and 13 bases respectively, with 22 bases between them. The CDR3 consists of 15 residues. The DNA for the CDR3 is TGTGCCAGCAGTTACTCCGTCGCAGGCGGGTTGACGTCCTACTTC. The encoded protein is CASSYSVAGGLTSYF.